These T cell receptor beta chains were read from a single sample in a study of OX40 agonist ivuxolimab in advanced cancers. Produced via immunoSEQ multiplex PCR; TCRdb's table is partial and in-frame only. Of over 60,000 clones in the sample, 80% to 90% are singletons; the top ten hold about 0.99%. Material: CD4+ or CD8+ T cells sorted from blood, obtained in a trial of the OX40 agonist ivuxolimab. The receptors shown here come from an adult with an advanced solid tumor such as melanoma, head and neck, liver or kidney cancer. Each CDR3 is given with its conserved first and last residue. The order of the fields is V gene, D gene, J gene, clone size, CDR3 DNA, CDR3 protein. A D gene is named only where the DNA matches it firmly. The size entry is marked missing in some rows and otherwise reads once, few, many or a size class.

>TRBV28|.|TRBJ1-2|.
TGTGCCAGCAGTTTACCGTCCGGCGTTTGGGGTGGTGGCTACACCTTC
CASSLPSGVWGGGYTF
>TRBV5-1|.|TRBJ1-1|.
TGCGCCAGCAGCCCCGGGACGGACGAAGCTTTCTTT
CASSPGTDEAFF
>TRBV5-1|TRBD2|TRBJ2-3|.
TGCGCCAGCAGCCAGGCAGTAGCGGGGGGCCTACGCACAGATACGCAGTATTTT
CASSQAVAGGLRTDTQYF
>TRBV19|TRBD2|TRBJ2-2|.
TGTGCCAGTAGCCGGACTAGCGGGGGGATGAACACCGGGGAGCTGTTTTTT
CASSRTSGGMNTGELFF
>TRBV10-2|TRBD2|TRBJ2-6|.
TGCGCCAGCAGAACTAGCGACTCCAACGTCCTGACTTTC
CASRTSDSNVLTF
>TRBV19|.|TRBJ2-2|once
TGTGCCAGTCGCCCGCCAAATTCGAACACCGGGGAGCTGTTTTTT
CASRPPNSNTGELFF
>TRBV4-2|.|TRBJ2-1|.
TGTGCCAGCAGCCAGCAGGGGCGCAATGAGCAGTTCTTC
CASSQQGRNEQFF
>TRBV5-5|.|TRBJ2-7|.
TGTGCCAGCAGCCCGCGATCATACGAGCAGTACTTC
CASSPRSYEQYF
>TRBV19|.|TRBJ1-1|.
TGTGCCAGTAGTACTTTGAACACTGAAGCTTTCTTT
CASSTLNTEAFF
>TRBV6-5|.|TRBJ2-3|.
TGTGCCAGCTCCCTAGGTGGGTTGCCGATAGATACGCAGTATTTT
CASSLGGLPIDTQYF
>TRBV11-2|TRBD1|TRBJ1-6|.
TGTGCCAGCAGCTTAGGGGACAGGGAAAATTCACCCCTCCACTTT
CASSLGDRENSPLHF
>TRBV18|.|TRBJ1-1|.
TGTGCCAGCTCACCCAGGGACCAAGGCACTGAAGCTTTCTTT
CASSPRDQGTEAFF
>TRBV9|.|TRBJ1-1|.
TGTGCCAGCAGCGCATGGGGGGCTGAAGCTTTCTTT
CASSAWGAEAFF
>TRBV7-3|TRBD2|TRBJ2-1|.
TGTGCCAGCAGTATTAGCGGGGGTCCCACCGAGCAGTTCTTC
CASSISGGPTEQFF
>TRBV11-3|TRBD2|TRBJ2-3|.
TGTGCCAGCAGCTTAGATGCGCTAGCGGGAGATACGCAGTATTTT
CASSLDALAGDTQYF
>TRBV11-2|TRBD1|TRBJ2-7|.
TGTGCCAGCAGCTTATCTGGCGGGACAGGGTCCTACGAGCAGTACTTC
CASSLSGGTGSYEQYF
>TRBV18|.|TRBJ2-7|.
TGTGCCAGCTTATCGGGACGCAACGAGCAGTACTTC
CASLSGRNEQYF
>TRBV6-1|.|TRBJ1-4|.
TGTGCCAGCAGCTTCCGGGTCCGTAATGAAAAACTGTTTTTT
CASSFRVRNEKLFF
>TRBV5-1|.|TRBJ1-4|.
TGCGCCAGCAGCCTCGGGACGTCCGATGAAAAACTGTTTTTT
CASSLGTSDEKLFF
>TRBV14|.|TRBJ1-4|.
TGTGCCAGCAGCCTCCCCGGGGGGCGACTGTTTTTT
CASSLPGGRLFF
>TRBV29-1|TRBD1|TRBJ1-2|.
TGCAGCCCTTACCGACAGGGAGTAGATGGCTACACCTTC
CSPYRQGVDGYTF
>TRBV18|.|TRBJ1-2|.
TGTGCCAGCTCACAACCCGACAAAAATGGCTACACCTTC
CASSQPDKNGYTF